This T cell receptor (beta chain) came from a study of response to subunit inactivated influenza vaccine. CDR3 length: 14 amino acids. V shed 5 bases and J 5 bases; nucleotides not matched to a gene: 7. Germline CDR1 and CDR2: SGHTA and FQGNSA. MiXCR was run by TCRdb on the RT-PCR reads, yielding one entry per CDR3 protein. The sample has about 650,000 distinct CDR3 sequences; about 15% are singletons. This clonotype was recorded a few times. This specimen consisted of PBMCs from blood, obtained about 11 days after vaccination. The V call is TRBV7-2, the J call TRBJ2-3, with 7 bases identical to TRBD2. This sequence originates from a man in his fifties or sixties who received an inactivated influenza vaccine. The DNA of the CDR3 is TGTGCCAGCAGCATAAGCGGGGTGGTAGATACGCAGTATTTT. As protein: CASSISGVVDTQYF.